This TCR beta chain was recovered during a study of cytomegalovirus exposure and HLA in healthy donors (dated by TCRdb to about 2017). With respect to the entire study: An earlier analysis of several hundred of the donors reported 276 Gb of sequence data and 95 million to 140 million unique TCR beta sequences obtained from roughly 180 million T cells. About 310 gigabases of sequencing data and around 87 million unique TCR sequences were included in an early release covering about 620 HLA-typed donors. Of the roughly 390 genotyped donors, 70% to 90% were placed in the genetic ancestry cluster associated with self-reported Caucasian donors. The study aimed to test whether cataloging public T cell receptors could reveal signatures of past pathogen exposure. The T cell repertoires of about 700 subjects were profiled by immunosequencing and related to cytomegalovirus serostatus. A separate validation cohort of some 130 different subjects was used in addition to the approximately 700-subject first cohort. The study combined high-throughput TCR immunosequencing, statistical association of individual TCRs with disease status, and machine learning to predict cytomegalovirus infection status. A later analysis re-examined previously published TCR beta repertoires from around 670 donors and added high-resolution HLA genotyping to investigate patterns of TCR occurrence. The later analysis used no new phenotypic data to find candidate immune exposures, relying instead on TCR beta sequences and their occurrence across donors. An earlier analysis of 587 of the donors applied high-throughput TCR beta sequencing to assess whether each TCR beta V gene segment acted as functional or pseudogenic. Alongside the repertoire data, information on donor age, sex, ethnicity and CMV serostatus was compiled. A later genetic analysis took genome-wide SNP genotypes for 398 of the 666 donors and used that subset as a discovery cohort. All discovery cohort repertoires had been generated on a single sequencing platform. Both class I and class II loci were covered by HLA typing, at four-digit resolution. The number of typed donors differed by locus: about 629-630 for A, B, C, DRB1 and DQB1; 500 to 550 for DQA1; 600 to 610 for DPA1; and about 450 for DPB1. A handful of DR-DQ haplotypes were handled as single units for association and clustering because linkage in the cohort was strong. On average, roughly 200,000 unique TCR beta nucleotide sequences were sequenced per donor among a few hundred genotyped donors of the cohort, with around 19% of those sequences being non-productive. The study at large found these results: Across donors, most TCR sequences were observed very rarely, whereas some public TCRs were present in many individuals. Because counts were too low, about 18 rarely observed V segments, including chromosome 9 orphons, were left out of the earlier analysis of a few hundred of the donors. V-gene and J-gene trimming of TCR beta chains was associated with a missense DCLRE1C variant in a later genetic analysis, and the association was replicated in an independent cohort. A later analysis associated 16,951 TCR beta sequences with specific HLA alleles at a false discovery rate of 0.05. Linkage disequilibrium might explain the correlated functional status among segregating V segments, but an unknown experimental factor could not be ruled out. The classifier was reported to diagnose cytomegalovirus status with high specificity and sensitivity in both the original cohort and the validation cohort. HLA typing was unavailable for some donors at each locus, so association tests used only the typed subset. The cohort was sequenced for TCR beta chains only, and without alpha or paired-chain data the features that could be detected were limited. A further reported finding was that TCR beta sequences accurately predicted the HLA-A and HLA-B alleles for most subjects in the first cohort. In vitro tests confirmed that three of the cytomegalovirus-associated TCR beta chains recognize cytomegalovirus antigens. It was suggested by the authors that the approach could potentially be generalized to other disease states and immunological phenotypes. In a later analysis, HLA-associated TCR beta chains showed more clonal expansion and lower generation probabilities than non-associated chains that were equally common. In a later analysis, TCR association rates were found to vary across HLA loci, with the most associated TCRs seen for DRB1 alleles and the fewest for HLA-C alleles. CMV serostatus was the only immune exposure information available for the cohort. An earlier analysis of approximately 540 of the donors showed that most TCR beta V segments appeared in productive rearrangements either about 90% or about 30% of the time, which broadly matched IMGT annotations. The 87-base-pair reads could not distinguish some IMGT-functional V segments, including TRBV6-2 and TRBV6-3, so those segments were excluded. A cluster of highly shared sequence variants was judged likely to represent a technical artifact of the sequencing pipeline. Sequencing depth was assumed to be roughly uniform across donors in the presence/absence analyses, though that assumption may not hold. When HLA alleles, especially DR and DQ, strongly co-occurred, attributing TCR associations to individual alleles was difficult. A later analysis reported that several top co-occurrence clusters appeared linked to parvovirus B19, influenza, CMV and Epstein-Barr virus. A later analysis found that most CMV-associated TCR beta chains appeared HLA-restricted, with HLA associations seemingly driven largely by CMV exposure. The study listed approximately 160 TCR beta chains as associated with cytomegalovirus. A later genetic analysis reported fewer N-insertions in productive TCRs among donors in an Asian-associated ancestry cluster than the approximately 700-donor mean.

Comment on this clone: Its antigen is unknown. Base quality data are lacking; no much larger clone is found one base away.

In total, fewer than 750 healthy bone marrow donors made up the cohort. At the time of sampling, all cohort members were nominally healthy, though unrecorded immune exposures were likely present. The donor tested CMV seronegative and was one of the 352 seronegative cohort members. Each donor provided a peripheral blood sample, and peripheral blood mononuclear cells were used for TCR beta sequencing. Genomic DNA was extracted from the blood cell samples with the Qiagen DNeasy Blood Extraction Kit. Libraries were made using the immunoSEQ multiplex PCR assay. For the multiplex PCR, a mixture combining 60 forward primers for TCR Vbeta segments and 13 reverse primers for TCR Jbeta segments was used. The CDR3 region of rearranged TCR beta genes was amplified from genomic DNA with a multiplex PCR assay. On the Illumina HiSeq System, the amplified TCR beta libraries were sequenced as 87-base-pair reads. The paper's data handling went like this. In a later analysis, some 80 million unique TCR beta chains were counted across the approximately 640 repertoires, and roughly 10 million of these chains were shared by at least two donors. A nearest-neighbor algorithm error-corrected the raw reads and collapsed the reads into unique sequences, merging closely related sequences to remove PCR and sequencing errors. Alignment of CDR3 sequences to IMGT reference sequences was used to assign V, D and J gene segments. Each retained sequence needed at least a six-nucleotide match to both a V gene segment and a J gene segment. Rearrangements were called productive when the CDR3 lacked stop codons and stayed in frame with V and J; all others were non-productive. Following IMGT convention, CDR3 was defined as the stretch from the second conserved V-encoded cysteine to the conserved J-encoded phenylalanine. The earlier analysis of about 570 of the donors excluded any sequence lacking an unambiguous match to a single V gene segment. An earlier analysis of 587 of the donors called V segments functional above 56.7% productive rearrangements and segregating when the between-donor standard deviation exceeded 5%. A statistical classification framework was developed to diagnose cytomegalovirus status using the catalog of TCR beta chain sequences. In a later analysis, V and J genes were assigned by comparing TCR nucleotide sequences against IMGT/GENE-DB human TR gene sequences. Using the TCRdist pipeline, a later analysis assigned CDR3 sequences along with most-parsimonious VDJ recombination scenarios. In a later analysis, each TCR beta chain was defined by its CDR3 amino acid sequence together with its V-gene family, and reads lacking a unique V-gene family were excluded. To address suspected cross-contamination and a sequencing artifact, a later analysis removed a few hundred highly shared, low-generation-probability nucleotide sequences. In a later analysis, a clonal expansion index for each public chain was calculated from normalized within-repertoire ranks of inferred template counts. In a later analysis, generation probabilities were computed with a VDJ recombination model fitted to out-of-frame rearrangements, and the resulting probabilities were checked against IGoR. A later analysis scored TCR-TCR, TCR-HLA and TCR-CMV co-occurrence with hypergeometric tests, applying a repertoire-size bias correction to TCR pairs. To estimate false discovery rates, a later analysis permuted the HLA or CMV assignments 20 times. A later analysis grouped co-occurring TCRs with DBSCAN, adding TCRdist sequence similarity when clustering within HLA-allele-positive subsets. Co-occurrence clustering excluded repertoires with fewer than 30,000 or more than 120,000 public chains, plus five with anomalous nucleotide sharing. Imported from immuneACCESS, the table was reduced by TCRdb to in-frame sequences with V and J called. These copies leave out some clones; in studies compared against another copy, an unresolved V gene accounts for under half, and the cause of the remainder is not known. That table gives V, J and clone size, and the DNA gave D and trimming. The sample table contains about 110,000 clones; only one count was recorded for 70% to 85% of them. The biggest ten clones account for about 0.8% of the sample.

Looking up the germline V gene (reference sequence) yields CDR1 MNHEY and CDR2 SMNVEV. The junction carries 14 bases between V and J, which are trimmed by 5 bases and 4 bases respectively. Reading from cysteine to phenylalanine, the CDR3 counts 14 amino acids. The sequence is cut down to CDR3 DNA, 42 bases in frame from base 1. Input material: PBMCs. This sequence uses TRBV27 and TRBJ1-2; the D segment could be TRBD1, given 6 matching bases. This sequence originates from a boy younger than 18 in good health and CMV-seronegative. This receptor carries the CDR3 CASSPVGASYGYTF. The DNA sequence follows: TGTGCCAGCAGTCCGGTGGGGGCGAGCTATGGCTACACCTTC.